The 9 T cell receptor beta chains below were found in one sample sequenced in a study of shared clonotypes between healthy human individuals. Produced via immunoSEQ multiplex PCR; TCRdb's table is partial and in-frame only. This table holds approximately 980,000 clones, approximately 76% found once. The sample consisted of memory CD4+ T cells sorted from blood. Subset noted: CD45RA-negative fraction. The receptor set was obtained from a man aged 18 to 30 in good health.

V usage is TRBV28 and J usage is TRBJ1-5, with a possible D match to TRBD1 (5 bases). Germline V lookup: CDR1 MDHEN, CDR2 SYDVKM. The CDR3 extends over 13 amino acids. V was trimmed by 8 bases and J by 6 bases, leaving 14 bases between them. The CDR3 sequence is CASWPGMGQPQHF. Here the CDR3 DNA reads TGTGCCAGCTGGCCAGGGATGGGTCAGCCCCAGCATTTT. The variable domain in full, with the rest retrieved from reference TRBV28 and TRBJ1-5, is DVKVTQSSRYLVKRTGEKVFLECVQDMDHENMFWYRQDPGLGLRLIYFSYDVKMKEKGDIPEGYSVSREKKERFSLILESASTNQTSMYLCASWPGMGQPQHFGDGTRLSIL.

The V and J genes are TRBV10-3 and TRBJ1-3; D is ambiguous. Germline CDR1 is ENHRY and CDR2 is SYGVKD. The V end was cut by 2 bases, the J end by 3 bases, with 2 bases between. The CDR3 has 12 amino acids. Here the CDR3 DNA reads TGTGCCATCAGTGAGGGTGGAAACACCATATATTTT. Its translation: CAISEGGNTIYF.

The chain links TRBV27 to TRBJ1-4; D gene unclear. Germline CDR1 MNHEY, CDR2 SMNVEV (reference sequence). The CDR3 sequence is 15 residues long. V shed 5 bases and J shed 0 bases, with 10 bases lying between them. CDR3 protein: CASSPFMTTNEKLFF. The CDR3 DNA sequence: TGTGCCAGCAGTCCCTTCATGACAACTAATGAAAAACTGTTTTTT.

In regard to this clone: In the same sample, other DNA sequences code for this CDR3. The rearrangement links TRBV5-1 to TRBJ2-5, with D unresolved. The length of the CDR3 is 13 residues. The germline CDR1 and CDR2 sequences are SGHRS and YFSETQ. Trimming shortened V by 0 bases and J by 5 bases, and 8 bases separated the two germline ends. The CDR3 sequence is CASSLAGRETQYF. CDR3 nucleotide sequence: TGCGCCAGCAGCTTGGCCGGACGCGAGACCCAGTACTTC. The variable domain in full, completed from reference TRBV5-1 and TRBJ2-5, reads KAGVTQTPRYLIKTRGQQVTLSCSPISGHRSVSWYQQTPGQGLQFLFEYFSETQRNKGNFPGRFSGRQFSNSRSEMNVSTLELGDSALYLCASSLAGRETQYFGPGTRLLVL.

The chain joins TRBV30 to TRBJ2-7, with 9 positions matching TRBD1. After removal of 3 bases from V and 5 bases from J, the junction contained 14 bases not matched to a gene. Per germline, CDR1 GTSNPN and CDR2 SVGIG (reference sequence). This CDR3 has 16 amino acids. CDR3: CAWSLSRDRDIDEQYF. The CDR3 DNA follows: TGTGCCTGGAGCCTCTCCCGGGACAGGGACATAGACGAGCAGTACTTC.

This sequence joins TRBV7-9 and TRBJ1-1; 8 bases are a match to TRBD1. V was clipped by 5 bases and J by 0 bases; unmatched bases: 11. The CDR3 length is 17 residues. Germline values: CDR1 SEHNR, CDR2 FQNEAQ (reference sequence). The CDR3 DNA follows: TGTGCCAGCAGCCCCGGGGGGGCAGGGGGCTTGAACACTGAAGCTTTCTTT. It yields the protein CASSPGGAGGLNTEAFF. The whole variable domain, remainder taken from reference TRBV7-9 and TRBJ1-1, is DTGVSQNPRHKITKRGQNVTFRCDPISEHNRLYWYRQTLGQGPEFLTYFQNEAQLEKSRLLSDRFSAERPKGSFSTLEIQRTEQGDSAMYLCASSPGGAGGLNTEAFFGQGTRLTVV.

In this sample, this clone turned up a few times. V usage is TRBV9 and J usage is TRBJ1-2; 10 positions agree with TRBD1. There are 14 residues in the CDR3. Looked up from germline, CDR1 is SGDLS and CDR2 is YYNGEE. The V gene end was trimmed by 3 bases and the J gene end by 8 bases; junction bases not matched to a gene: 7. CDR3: CASSATGGAKGYTF. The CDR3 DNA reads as TGTGCCAGCAGCGCGACAGGGGGCGCTAAGGGCTACACCTTC. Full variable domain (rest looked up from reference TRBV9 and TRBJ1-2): DSGVTQTPKHLITATGQRVTLRCSPRSGDLSVYWYQQSLDQGLQFLIQYYNGEERAKGNILERFSAQQFPDLHSELNLSSLELGDSALYFCASSATGGAKGYTFGSGTRLTVV.

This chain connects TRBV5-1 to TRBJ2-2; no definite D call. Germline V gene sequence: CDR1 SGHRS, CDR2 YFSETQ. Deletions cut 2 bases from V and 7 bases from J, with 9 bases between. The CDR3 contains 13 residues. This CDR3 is CASSFALGGELFF. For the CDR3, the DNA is TGCGCCAGCAGCTTCGCCCTGGGCGGGGAGCTGTTTTTT.

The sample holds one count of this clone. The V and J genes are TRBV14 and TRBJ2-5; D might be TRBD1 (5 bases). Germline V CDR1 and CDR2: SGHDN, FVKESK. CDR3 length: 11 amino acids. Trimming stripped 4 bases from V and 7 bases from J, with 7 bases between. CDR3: CASSLGATQYF. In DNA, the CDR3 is TGTGCCAGCAGCCTAGGGGCGACCCAGTACTTC.